Each of the 28 T cell receptor beta chains below was sequenced from the same sample in a study of OX40 agonist ivuxolimab in advanced cancers. Sequencing was performed with immunoSEQ multiplex PCR; in TCRdb, only in-frame clones are kept and a portion is missing. The data hold more than 15,000 clones, with 80% to 90% observed a single time. The source material was CD4+ or CD8+ T cells sorted from blood, sampled in a trial of the OX40 agonist ivuxolimab. The receptor set was obtained from an adult with an advanced solid tumor such as melanoma, head and neck, liver or kidney cancer.

This chain uses TRBV19 with TRBJ1-5; no clear D gene. Trimming removed 4 bases at V and 2 bases at J, with 3 bases between. CDR1 is LNHDA, CDR2 SQIVND, per germline (reference sequence). The CDR3 has 12 amino acids. The CDR3 coding sequence is TGTGCCAGTAGTAGCGGCAATCAGCCCCAGCATTTT. It specifies CASSSGNQPQHF.

The V gene is TRBV19, the J gene TRBJ2-5; 8 bases match TRBD2. Germline V CDR1 and CDR2: LNHDA, SQIVND (reference sequence). The ends lost 6 bases at V and 2 bases at J; junction bases unmatched: 5. This CDR3 is 14 amino acids long. In DNA form, the CDR3 reads TGTGCCAGTAGCCATATAGCGGGACAAGAGACCCAGTACTTC. It translates to CASSHIAGQETQYF.

In its sample, this clone is large (0.1 to 1%). This chain connects TRBV5-1 to TRBJ1-2; weak D call: TRBD1 (6 bases). The CDR3 has 15 amino acids. Trimming cost V 4 bases and J 4 bases, with 17 bases left between them. Germline V gives CDR1 SGHRS, CDR2 YFSETQ. The CDR3 DNA follows: TGCGCCAGCAGCCTTACGAGACAGGAGGTCTATGGCTACACCTTC. It translates to CASSLTRQEVYGYTF.

The chain combines TRBV6-6 with TRBJ1-2; D not certain. Trimming shortened V by 2 bases and J by 2 bases, and 6 bases separated the two germline ends. Germline CDR1 reads MNHNY; CDR2 reads SVGAGI (reference sequence). The length of the CDR3 is 13 residues. In nucleotides, the CDR3 is TGTGCCAGCAGTTACAGCCAGAACTATGGCTACACCTTC. This translates into CASSYSQNYGYTF.

The chain couples TRBV11-2 to TRBJ2-7, with no clear D. Per the germline V gene, CDR1 is SGHAT and CDR2 is FQNNGV. V lost 0 bases and J lost 0, with 9 bases in between. The CDR3 is 15 amino acids. This chain's CDR3 is CASSLEGGRSYEQYF. The CDR3 DNA reads as TGTGCCAGCAGCTTAGAAGGCGGCCGCTCCTACGAGCAGTACTTC.

The chain recombines TRBV2 with TRBJ2-1, with a tentative D call TRBD1 (6 bases). Germline lookup yields CDR1 SNHLY and CDR2 FYNNEI. The CDR3 is 15 residues long. Between the trimmed V and J ends, which lost 6 bases and 7 bases, there was a span of 19 bases. The CDR3 DNA reads TGTGCCAGCAGGCCCTGGGCTGGGGGCGGGAATGAGCAGTTCTTC. Translating gives CASRPWAGGGNEQFF.

V usage is TRBV6-6 and J usage is TRBJ2-7; D might be TRBD1 (6 bases). CDR1 and CDR2 from the germline V gene are MNHNY and SVGAGI (reference sequence). The CDR3 sequence is 14 residues long. V was shortened by 2 bases and J by 2 bases, with 10 bases between the two germline ends. The CDR3 sequence is CASSYRDTTYEQYF. The CDR3 coding sequence is TGTGCCAGCAGTTACCGGGACACGACCTACGAGCAGTACTTC.

This chain connects TRBV7-8 to TRBJ2-1, with D uncertain. The CDR3 is 12 residues long. Per the germline V gene, CDR1 is SGHVS and CDR2 is FQNEAQ. V gave up 1 base and J gave up 5 bases, with 3 bases separating them. The CDR3 DNA reads TGTGCCAGCAGCTTAGAGAACAATGAGCAGTTCTTC. Its protein product is CASSLENNEQFF.

This clone was recorded only once. The chain couples TRBV10-2 to TRBJ2-1, with D unresolved. Germline lookup yields CDR1 WSHSY and CDR2 SAAADI. The CDR3 is 13 residues long. V was clipped by 3 bases and J by 2 bases, with 5 bases between them. The CDR3 DNA reads TGCGCCAGCAGTGAATCAACCTACAATGAGCAGTTCTTC. It is translated as CASSESTYNEQFF.

The chain combines TRBV5-5 with TRBJ1-2; D remains ambiguous. Germline V lookup: CDR1 SGHKS, CDR2 YYEKEE (reference sequence). The length of the CDR3 is 12 residues. Deletions cut 7 bases from V and 13 bases from J, with 20 bases between. CDR3 sequence: CASQLKSWGSTF. The CDR3 DNA sequence: TGTGCCAGCCAGCTTAAGTCTTGGGGAAGCACCTTC.

The chain is built from TRBV27 and TRBJ1-5; possible D gene TRBD1, 5 bases. V lost 4 bases to trimming and J lost 7 bases, with 11 bases between them. The CDR3 consists of 13 residues. Germline loops: CDR1 MNHEY, CDR2 SMNVEV (reference sequence). The CDR3 coding sequence is TGTGCCAGCAGTTGGGGCGGAGACCAGCCCCAGCATTTT. It is translated as CASSWGGDQPQHF.

The count of this clone is one. The chain joins TRBV11-2 to TRBJ2-7; tentatively, D is TRBD1 (6 bases). CDR3 length: 15 amino acids. Germline loops: CDR1 SGHAT, CDR2 FQNNGV. Trimming took 0 bases from V and 0 from J, leaving 9 bases between them. The CDR3 DNA follows: TGTGCCAGCAGCTTAGAAGCGGACAGCTCCTACGAGCAGTACTTC. It is translated as CASSLEADSSYEQYF. Supplemented by reference TRBV11-2 and TRBJ2-7, the full variable domain reads EAGVAQSPRYKIIEKRQSVAFWCNPISGHATLYWYQQILGQGPKLLIQFQNNGVVDDSQLPKDRFSAERLKGVDSTLKIQPAKLEDSAVYLCASSLEADSSYEQYFGPGTRLTVT.

The V call is TRBV9, the J call TRBJ2-1; D is possibly TRBD2 (6 bases). Trimming cost V 3 bases and J 0 bases, with 10 bases left between them. The length of the CDR3 is 15 residues. The V gene's germline CDR1 is SGDLS and CDR2 YYNGEE. CDR3 region: CASSAGEDSYNEQFF. The CDR3 region has the DNA TGTGCCAGCAGCGCGGGGGAGGACTCCTACAATGAGCAGTTCTTC.

The rearrangement links TRBV7-2 to TRBJ2-7; 10 bases fit TRBD2. Germline assignment: CDR1 SGHTA and CDR2 FQGNSA. This CDR3 comprises 16 residues. J lost 2 bases, V lost 0 bases, and 4 bases had no gene match. The CDR3 nucleotides are TGTGCCAGCAGCTTAGCGGTAGCGGGAGGCCCCTACGAGCAGTACTTC. This sequence encodes CASSLAVAGGPYEQYF. Combining the CDR3 with reference TRBV7-2 and TRBJ2-7 gives the whole variable domain GAGVSQSPSNKVTEKGKDVELRCDPISGHTALYWYRQSLGQGLEFLIYFQGNSAPDKSGLPSDRFSAERTGGSVSTLTIQRTQQEDSAVYLCASSLAVAGGPYEQYFGPGTRLTVT.

V usage is TRBV27 and J usage is TRBJ2-2; the D gene is possibly TRBD2 (5 bases). CDR1 is MNHEY and CDR2 is SMNVEV in the germline V gene (reference sequence). The V gene lost 8 bases and the J gene lost 5 bases, with 18 bases spanning the gap. CDR3 length: 15 residues. CDR3: CASGLRGKLTGELFF. DNA of the CDR3: TGTGCCAGCGGCCTTCGGGGAAAGTTGACCGGGGAGCTGTTTTTT.

The count of this clone is one. The genes are TRBV19 and TRBJ2-7; D possibly corresponds to TRBD1 (6 bases). This CDR3 spans 14 amino acids. The germline gives CDR1 LNHDA, CDR2 SQIVND (reference sequence). V was cut by 7 bases and J by 1 base, with 14 bases left in between. The CDR3 bases are TGTGCCAGTAAGATTCATCAGGGGTCCTACGAGCAGTACTTC. Residues: CASKIHQGSYEQYF.

The CDR3 region is CASSQEGQQETQYF. In DNA, the CDR3 is TGTGCCAGCAGCCAAGAAGGGCAGCAAGAGACCCAGTACTTC. The V gene is TRBV4-2, the J gene TRBJ2-5; D is unclear. The CDR3 covers 14 residues. The germline V gene encodes CDR1 LGHNA and CDR2 YNFKEQ. Trimming cost V 0 bases and J 2 bases, with 7 bases left between them.

DNA of the CDR3: TGTGCCAGCAGTGAAGGGTCGGCTCCGGCACATGAAAAACTGTTTTTT. Encoded protein: CASSEGSAPAHEKLFF. The genes are TRBV2 and TRBJ1-4; D gene unclear. Germline-derived CDR1 and CDR2 are SNHLY and FYNNEI. The CDR3 runs 16 residues. V lost 1 base to trimming and J lost 6 bases, with 15 bases between them. Drawing the rest from reference TRBV2 and TRBJ1-4, the complete variable domain is EPEVTQTPSHQVTQMGQEVILRCVPISNHLYFYWYRQILGQKVEFLVSFYNNEISEKSEIFDDQFSVERPDGSNFTLKIRSTKLEDSAMYFCASSEGSAPAHEKLFFGSGTQLSVL.

This clone counts as medium-sized (0.01 to 0.1%). The chain couples TRBV28 to TRBJ2-7; 12 bases map to TRBD2. V lost 2 bases, J lost 7 bases, and 9 bases stayed unmatched. This CDR3 is 16 amino acids long. In germline, CDR1 is MDHEN, CDR2 SYDVKM. The CDR3 is CASSLPSTSGSGEQYF. In DNA, the CDR3 is TGTGCCAGCAGTTTACCGTCGACTAGCGGGAGCGGGGAGCAGTACTTC.

The rearrangement joins TRBV6-5 to TRBJ2-1; 13 nucleotides line up with TRBD2. With V trimmed by 4 bases and J by 5 bases, 2 bases remained unmatched. CDR3 length equals 15 residues. CDR1 MNHEY and CDR2 SVGAGI come from the germline V gene. CDR3 amino acids: CASSSGTSGDNEQFF. The CDR3 DNA sequence: TGTGCCAGCAGTTCCGGGACTAGCGGGGACAATGAGCAGTTCTTC.

V gene TRBV2 combines with J gene TRBJ1-1, with 8 positions matching TRBD1. J gave up 5 bases and V 4 bases, and 9 bases lay outside the gene matches. This CDR3 contains 15 residues. The germline gives CDR1 SNHLY, CDR2 FYNNEI. As DNA, the CDR3 is TGTGCCAGCAGTGGGAACAGGGGGAGGGGAACTGAAGCTTTCTTT. This encodes CASSGNRGRGTEAFF.

This rearrangement joins TRBV10-3 to TRBJ2-1; D might be TRBD1 (6 bases). Looked up from germline, CDR1 is ENHRY and CDR2 is SYGVKD. This CDR3 has 11 residues. Deletions cut 10 bases from V and 8 bases from J, with 12 bases between. The chain's CDR3 is CATLDSDEQFF. In DNA, the CDR3 is TGTGCCACCCTGGACAGCGATGAGCAGTTCTTC.

The gene calls are TRBV30 and TRBJ1-2; D gene uncertain. Per the germline V gene, CDR1 is GTSNPN and CDR2 is SVGIG (reference sequence). This CDR3 is 13 amino acids long. Trimming removed 4 bases from V and 6 bases from J, with 15 bases in between. The CDR3 loop reads CAWTTTPSDGYTF. In nucleotides, the CDR3 is TGTGCCTGGACGACCACCCCATCGGATGGCTACACCTTC.

This clone is labeled as medium-sized (0.01 to 0.1%). The chain has TRBV6-4 and TRBJ2-2; D gene unclear. Germline V lookup: CDR1 MRHNA, CDR2 SNTAGT. V was trimmed by 8 bases and J by 3 bases, leaving 16 bases between them. This CDR3 contains 15 residues. CDR3 region: CASSDGAWDTGELFF. The DNA of the CDR3 is TGTGCCAGCTCTGATGGTGCGTGGGACACCGGGGAGCTGTTTTTT.

The rearrangement links TRBV30 to TRBJ1-2; TRBD1 aligns across 11 bases. The germline gives CDR1 GTSNPN, CDR2 SVGIG (reference sequence). V trimming: 3 bases; J trimming: 8 bases; junction bases outside the gene matches: 5. The CDR3 has 13 amino acids. CDR3 nucleotides: TGTGCCTGGAGCCTGGGACAGGGGGAGGGCTACACCTTC. Translation gives CAWSLGQGEGYTF.

V usage is TRBV11-2 and J usage is TRBJ1-1; no clear D gene. V was clipped by 5 bases and J by 6 bases, with 10 bases between them. There are 12 residues in the CDR3. Germline CDR1 SGHAT, CDR2 FQNNGV. CDR3 nucleotides: TGTGCCAGCAGCACAAGACTCGCTGAAGCTTTCTTT. Its protein product is CASSTRLAEAFF.

This clone was seen only once. The chain is built from TRBV11-2 and TRBJ2-5; the D call may be TRBD1 or TRBD2 (5 bases each). V was shortened by 5 bases and J by 5 bases, with 12 bases between the two germline ends. CDR1 is SGHAT and CDR2 is FQNNGV in the germline V gene. CDR3 length: 13 residues. CDR3 DNA: TGTGCCAGCAGCCCCGGGTGGGGGGAGACCCAGTACTTC. Encoded protein: CASSPGWGETQYF.

The chain is built from TRBV2 and TRBJ2-7; D is undetermined. The CDR3 loop spans 11 amino acids. The germline CDR1 and CDR2 sequences are SNHLY and FYNNEI. Trimming cost V 3 bases and J 6 bases, with 6 bases left between them. DNA for the CDR3: TGTGCCAGCAGTGAGGTTTCCGAGCAGTACTTC. Its translation: CASSEVSEQYF.